Following are 12 T cell receptor beta chains from one sample sequenced in a study of cytomegalovirus exposure and HLA in healthy donors. 60 Vbeta and 13 Jbeta primers were used in PCR. The table came from immunoSEQ multiplex PCR; TCRdb's copy has only in-frame clones and leaves some out. The repertoire holds roughly 190,000 clones, with about 80% as singletons. The sequenced sample consisted of PBMCs. These receptors all stem from a woman in her 30s in good health and CMV-seropositive.

This clone was picked up one time. The rearrangement joins TRBV9 to TRBJ2-3, with 7 bases fitting TRBD1. The junction had 12 bases not matched to a gene; V was cut back by 4 bases and J by 4 bases. CDR1 SGDLS and CDR2 YYNGEE come from the germline V gene. CDR3 length: 16 residues. The CDR3 here is CASSPYEGALSDTQYF. CDR3 DNA: TGTGCCAGCAGCCCCTATGAGGGGGCGCTTTCAGATACGCAGTATTTT.

This sequence joins TRBV7-2 and TRBJ2-2; D may be TRBD2 (7 bases). Germline CDR1 is SGHTA and CDR2 is FQGNSA. The CDR3 totals 17 residues. Trimming took off 1 base at V and 3 bases at J, with 15 bases between the two ends. Here the CDR3 reads CASSLVLGGGYTGELFF. As DNA, the CDR3 is TGTGCCAGCAGCTTAGTGTTGGGCGGGGGCTACACCGGGGAGCTGTTTTTT.

The chain couples TRBV10-3 to TRBJ2-3; 9 nucleotides line up with TRBD2. Per the germline V gene, CDR1 is ENHRY and CDR2 is SYGVKD. The ends lost 4 bases at V and 2 bases at J; junction bases unmatched: 4. The CDR3 is 15 amino acids. This CDR3 reads CAISGAGGNTDTQYF. The CDR3, as DNA: TGTGCCATCAGTGGTGCGGGAGGGAACACAGATACGCAGTATTTT.

The rearrangement joins TRBV7-8 to TRBJ2-5; tentative D call: TRBD2 (6 bases). The CDR3 is 14 amino acids. The V gene's germline CDR1 is SGHVS and CDR2 FQNEAQ. V was cut by 3 bases and J by 1 base, with 9 bases left in between. CDR3 loop: CASSFQRVQETQYF. CDR3 bases: TGTGCCAGCAGCTTTCAGCGGGTCCAAGAGACCCAGTACTTC.

V usage is TRBV14 and J usage is TRBJ2-2, with a possible D match to TRBD1 (6 bases). Trimming removed 3 bases from V and 5 bases from J, with 7 bases in between. The CDR3 has 13 residues. Germline CDR1 reads SGHDN; CDR2 reads FVKESK. CDR3 coding DNA: TGTGCCAGCAGCCACGACAGGACCGGGGAGCTGTTTTTT. Encoded protein: CASSHDRTGELFF.

This clone has just a few counts. This CDR3 is CAISESAGTQETQYF. The CDR3 DNA reads TGTGCCATCAGTGAGTCGGCGGGAACTCAAGAGACCCAGTACTTC. The chain couples TRBV10-3 to TRBJ2-5; D is possibly TRBD2 (6 bases). The germline CDR1 and CDR2 sequences are ENHRY and SYGVKD. The CDR3 is made up of 15 amino acids. Trimming stripped 0 bases from V and 2 bases from J, with 10 bases between.

The V call is TRBV6-5, the J call TRBJ2-5, with unresolved D. The CDR3 extends over 15 amino acids. Per the germline V gene, CDR1 is MNHEY and CDR2 is SVGAGI. V gave up 6 bases and J gave up 5 bases, with 19 bases separating them. CDR3 nucleotides: TGTGCCAGCAGCCCTTCGTTCGAAATTCGGGAGACCCAGTACTTC. Protein sequence: CASSPSFEIRETQYF.

The chain combines TRBV27 with TRBJ1-5; D ambiguous. Germline V gene sequence: CDR1 MNHEY, CDR2 SMNVEV (reference sequence). The CDR3 runs 14 residues. V was shortened by 3 bases and J by 6 bases, with 12 bases between the two germline ends. The CDR3 here is CASSLGVTGQPQHF. In DNA form, the CDR3 reads TGTGCCAGCAGTTTGGGCGTAACTGGTCAGCCCCAGCATTTT.

V and J are TRBV6-5 and TRBJ2-7, with TRBD1 identical over 7 bases. This CDR3 has 16 residues. The ends lost 4 bases at V and 5 bases at J; junction bases unmatched: 14. Germline V gives CDR1 MNHEY, CDR2 SVGAGI. DNA of the CDR3: TGTGCCAGCAGTTCCCCCCGGACAGGACCGTTAAACGAGCAGTACTTC. Translation: CASSSPRTGPLNEQYF.

This chain uses TRBV7-9 with TRBJ1-2; D not certain. With 1 base removed from V and 8 bases from J, the gap between germline ends came to 2 bases. The germline V gene has CDR1 SEHNR and CDR2 FQNEAQ (reference sequence). The CDR3 covers 10 residues. Written as DNA, the CDR3 is TGTGCCAGCAGCTTAGTAGGCTACACCTTC. Residues: CASSLVGYTF.

This clone was observed a handful of times. The rearrangement uses TRBV5-1 and TRBJ1-1; D is unclear. In germline, CDR1 is SGHRS, CDR2 YFSETQ. This CDR3 is 12 amino acids long. The ends were cut back, 4 bases at V and 8 bases at J, with 12 bases in the middle. CDR3 in DNA: TGCGCCAGCAGCGACCCACAGACAGAAGCTTTCTTT. Translating gives CASSDPQTEAFF.

This clone was seen once. This rearrangement joins TRBV30 to TRBJ1-3, with D unresolved. The CDR3 runs 15 residues. The germline CDR1 and CDR2 sequences are GTSNPN and SVGIG (reference sequence). The germline V and J ends were trimmed by 2 bases and 0 bases, with 11 bases remaining between them. CDR3 in DNA: TGTGCCTGGAGTCCCACGGTGAGCTCTGGAAACACCATATATTTT. Protein sequence: CAWSPTVSSGNTIYF. The entire variable domain, with the rest obtained from reference TRBV30 and TRBJ1-3, is as follows: SQTIHQWPATLVQPVGSPLSLECTVEGTSNPNLYWYRQAAGRGLQLLFYSVGIGQISSEVPQNLSASRPQDRQFILSSKKLLLSDSGFYLCAWSPTVSSGNTIYFGEGSWLTVV.